This T cell receptor beta chain was identified in a study of blood T cell repertoires in COVID-19. Turning to the study itself: The samples span acute and convalescent COVID-19 from the United States, Italy and Spain. T cells, B-cell-depleted T cells, or PBMCs supplied cDNA or gDNA.

Original methodology: Researchers report that nucleated cell counts were estimated from reference gene primer amplification. Sequencing was performed with immunoSEQ multiplex PCR; in TCRdb, only in-frame clones are kept and a portion is missing. Clone size and V and J calls were adopted from that table, with D and trimming inferred from the DNA. The sample lists 140,000 to 150,000 clones, 79% seen once, with over 8.5% in the top ten. After removal of 1 base from V and 5 bases from J, the junction contained 7 bases not matched to a gene. Germline CDR1 and CDR2: LNHDA and SQIVND (reference sequence). This CDR3 region has 15 residues.

Sequences were obtained from peripheral blood. The TCR comes from a man aged 50 to 60 with active or convalescent COVID-19. The rearrangement uses TRBV19 and TRBJ2-7; 8 nucleotides line up with TRBD2. DNA of the CDR3: TGTGCCAGTAGTATAGTCGGGCGGGAGGATCACGAGCAGTACTTC. This gives the protein CASSIVGREDHEQYF.